This T cell receptor beta chain is from a study of regulatory T cells in long-lasting Graves disease. The time point denotes: newly diagnosed GD, antithyroid drugs for less than 3 months. RNA isolated from PBMCs was used to make the TCR library. As collected, the peripheral blood samples measured 7.5 to 9 milliliters each and went into EDTA tubes. Broader study findings: With a small sample size, accuracy may have been reduced. More public clonotypes were shared by persistent patients (under 3,000) than by new patients (roughly 970).

To make TCR beta libraries, researchers used iRepertoire HTBI primers and Arm-PCR of CDR3 regions. Original processing methods: Across samples, over 55 TRBV and 13 to 15 TRBJ segments were found. TCRdb independently ran MiXCR on the multiplex PCR reads; one entry per CDR3 protein. The V and J calls shown here were made by TCRdb, not taken from the authors' results. The repertoire has around 420,000 distinct CDR3 sequences, around 15% of them found once; the top ten carry about 24%. This clonotype showed up many times. Its antigen remains unidentified. The CDR3 loop spans 15 amino acids. The germline gives CDR1 MDHEN, CDR2 SYDVKM. Trimming pared 2 bases from V and 5 bases from J, leaving 13 bases between.

This material consisted of peripheral blood mononuclear cells (PBMCs), taken at new diagnosis, from a patient treated with antithyroid drugs. The receptor comes from a female donor with Graves disease. The rearrangement joins TRBV28 to TRBJ1-5; tentative D call: TRBD1 (5 bases). In nucleotides, the CDR3 is TGTGCCAGCAGTTTAGGAGGGAGGGGAGATCAGCCCCAGCATTTT. It translates to CASSLGGRGDQPQHF.